A single T cell receptor (beta chain) is shown here with its context. What it recognizes is unknown. Other DNA sequences in this sample translate to the same CDR3. Here immunoSEQ multiplex PCR was the method, and the copy in TCRdb shows in-frame clones only, minus some. Of some 1,600,000 clones in the sample, nearly 99% were seen once. The data stem from a study of shared clonotypes between healthy human individuals. Findings and caveats of the study: Apart from blood, nothing was sampled; tissue repertoires likely differ. Generation probability values for non-shared clonotypes were lower than those for clonotypes shared by all four donors.

Sequencing was done on a sample of naive CD4+ T cells sorted from blood. The subset denotes: CD45RA+ positively selected. The TCR was taken from a man younger than 45 in good health.

Written as DNA, the CDR3 is TGTGCCAGCAGTTTAGGCAGAAGCTCTGGAAACACCATATATTTT. Its translation is CASSLGRSSGNTIYF. This chain connects TRBV27 to TRBJ1-3; D ambiguous. Germline CDR1 reads MNHEY; CDR2 reads SMNVEV (reference sequence). CDR3 length equals 15 residues. V was cut by 2 bases and J by 0 bases, with 8 bases left in between.